This T cell receptor (beta chain) was retrieved from a study of T cells expressing NK-cell markers. Study at large: In the group of eight sequenced donors, seven were HCMV-seropositive and one was seronegative.

Comments on this clonotype: The antigen is undetermined.

General observations from the study: Once again these clonotypes came out on top in the CD3+CD56-NKG2C+ fraction of a few donors.

5'RACE template switching built TCR beta cDNA with unique molecular identifiers. With the 5' RACE reads reprocessed, TCRdb shows one record per CDR3 protein and no DNA. Recorded for this sample: 250,000 to 300,000 distinct CDR3 sequences. In germline, CDR1 is SQVTM, CDR2 ANQGSEA. CDR3 length: 12 residues. Sequencing was done on a sample of blood T cells: a sorted CD56 or NKG2C T cell subset, CD4+ or CD8+ T cells, or bulk PBMC T cells (not recorded which). The chain is built from TRBV29-1 and TRBJ2-7. This sequence was found in a man between 18 and 35 years old in good health. The CDR3 is CSVGTGPSEQYF.